This entry concerns a single T cell receptor beta chain. Its antigen is still unknown. Within one base of it there is no much larger clone, and no base qualities were kept. This sample was included in a study of cytomegalovirus exposure and HLA in healthy donors (dated by TCRdb to about 2017). At the level of the whole study: An earlier analysis of approximately 640 of the donors reported approximately 290 Gb of sequence data and 117 million unique TCR beta sequences from roughly 180 million T cells. An early release that covered some 640 HLA-typed donors contained 250 to 350 gigabases of sequencing data and around 80 million unique TCR sequences. Of the roughly 400 genotyped donors, roughly 80% were placed in the genetic ancestry cluster associated with self-reported Caucasian donors. Both class I and class II loci were covered by HLA typing, at four-digit resolution. A later analysis re-examined previously published TCR beta repertoires from more than 550 donors and added high-resolution HLA genotyping to investigate patterns of TCR occurrence. Among several hundred genotyped donors of the cohort, an average of roughly 230,000 unique TCR beta nucleotide sequences was sequenced per donor, of which 15% to 20% were non-productive. In the later analysis, no new phenotypic data were used to find candidate immune exposures; instead, reliance was placed on TCR beta sequences and their occurrence across donors. The study combined high-throughput TCR immunosequencing, statistical association of individual TCRs with disease status, and machine learning to predict cytomegalovirus infection status. In addition to the first cohort of 666 subjects, a separate validation cohort of 130 or so different subjects was used. Roughly 5 DR-DQ haplotypes were handled as single units for association and clustering, since linkage in the cohort was strong. The study aimed to test whether cataloging public T cell receptors could reveal signatures of past pathogen exposure. Every discovery cohort repertoire had been produced on one sequencing platform. Donor age, sex, ethnicity and CMV serostatus were compiled alongside the repertoire data. In a later genetic analysis, genome-wide SNP genotypes for about 60% of the 666 donors were used, and that subset was treated as a discovery cohort. An earlier analysis of about 600 of the donors used high-throughput TCR beta sequencing to judge whether each TCR beta V gene segment behaved as functional or pseudogenic. The study profiled the T cell repertoires of hundreds of subjects by immunosequencing and related them to cytomegalovirus serostatus. The number of donors typed differed by locus, with about 629-640 for A, B, C, DRB1 and DQB1, roughly 550 for DQA1, under 610 for DPA1, and around 460 for DPB1. Points the paper makes about the study in general: According to a later analysis, most CMV-associated TCR beta chains appeared to be HLA-restricted, and the HLA associations seemed to be driven largely by CMV exposure. The earlier analysis of some 560 of the donors excluded 15 to 20 rarely observed V segments, including chromosome 9 orphons, because counts were too low. The classifier was reported to diagnose cytomegalovirus status with high specificity and sensitivity in both the original cohort and the validation cohort. The presence/absence analyses assumed that sequencing depth was roughly uniform across donors, and that assumption may not be true. Strong co-occurrence of HLA alleles, especially DR and DQ, made assigning TCR associations to individual alleles difficult. The sequencing pipeline was judged likely to have produced a cluster of highly shared sequence variants as a technical artifact. A further reported finding was that TCR beta sequences accurately predicted the HLA-A and HLA-B alleles for most subjects in the first cohort. In a later analysis, HLA-associated TCR beta chains were found to be more clonally expanded and to have lower generation probabilities than equally common non-associated chains. At a false discovery rate of 0.05, a later analysis linked 16,951 TCR beta sequences to specific HLA alleles. According to a later genetic analysis, donors in an Asian-associated ancestry cluster had fewer N-insertions in productive TCRs than the approximately 670-donor mean. The study gave a list of 150 to 200 TCR beta chains associated with cytomegalovirus. Because HLA typing was missing for some donors at each locus, association tests included only the typed subset. A later analysis reported that several top co-occurrence clusters appeared linked to parvovirus B19, influenza, CMV and Epstein-Barr virus. Most TCR sequences were seen in very few donors, while some public TCRs were found in many individuals. An association between a missense DCLRE1C variant and V-gene and J-gene trimming of TCR beta chains was found in a later genetic analysis and replicated in an independent cohort. The authors suggested that the approach could potentially be generalized to other disease states and immunological phenotypes. An earlier analysis of approximately 530 of the donors showed that most TCR beta V segments appeared in productive rearrangements either about 87% or about 30% of the time, which broadly matched IMGT annotations. Linkage disequilibrium might explain the correlated functional status among segregating V segments, but an unknown experimental factor could not be excluded. In a later analysis, the rate of TCR association differed among HLA loci, with DRB1 alleles having the most associated TCRs and HLA-C alleles having the fewest. CMV serostatus was the only immune exposure information available for the cohort. In this cohort, only TCR beta chains were sequenced, and detectable features were limited by the absence of alpha or paired-chain data. In vitro tests confirmed that a few of the cytomegalovirus-associated TCR beta chains recognize cytomegalovirus antigens.

In total, approximately 690 healthy bone marrow donors made up the cohort. At the time of sampling, all cohort members were nominally healthy, though unrecorded immune exposures were likely present. The donor was CMV seronegative and belonged to the group of over 300 seronegative cohort members. A peripheral blood sample was provided by each donor, and peripheral blood mononuclear cells were used for TCR beta sequencing. Genomic DNA extraction from the blood cell samples was performed with the Qiagen DNeasy Blood Extraction Kit. The library was built by means of the immunoSEQ multiplex PCR assay. For the multiplex PCR, a mixture combining 60 forward primers for TCR Vbeta segments and 13 reverse primers for TCR Jbeta segments was used. The CDR3 region of rearranged TCR beta genes was amplified from genomic DNA with a multiplex PCR assay. On the Illumina HiSeq System, the amplified TCR beta libraries were sequenced as 87-base-pair reads. As for how the authors treated the data: A later analysis tallied 75 million to 95 million unique TCR beta chains across the 610 or so repertoires, and around 12 million of those chains were shared by two or more donors. A nearest-neighbor algorithm error-corrected the raw reads and collapsed the reads into unique sequences, merging closely related sequences to remove PCR and sequencing errors. CDR3 sequences were aligned to IMGT reference sequences to assign V, D and J gene segments. Each retained sequence needed at least a six-nucleotide match to both a V gene segment and a J gene segment. A rearrangement was called productive if the CDR3 had no stop codons and remained in frame with V and J, and every other rearrangement was called non-productive. CDR3 was defined by IMGT convention, running from the second conserved V-encoded cysteine to the conserved J-encoded phenylalanine. The earlier analysis of approximately 590 of the donors excluded any sequence lacking an unambiguous match to a single V gene segment. An earlier analysis of 500 to 600 of the donors classified V segments as functional when productive rearrangements were above 56.7% and as segregating when the standard deviation between donors was above 5%. To diagnose cytomegalovirus status from the catalog of TCR beta chain sequences, a statistical classification framework was built. V and J gene assignment, in a later analysis, came from comparing TCR nucleotide sequences with IMGT/GENE-DB human TR gene sequences. The TCRdist pipeline was used in a later analysis to assign CDR3 sequences and most-parsimonious VDJ recombination scenarios. In a later analysis, each TCR beta chain was defined by its CDR3 amino acid sequence together with its V-gene family, and reads lacking a unique V-gene family were excluded. In a later analysis, nearly 600 highly shared, low-generation-probability nucleotide sequences were removed to address suspected cross-contamination and a sequencing artifact. A later analysis calculated a clonal expansion index for each public chain from normalized within-repertoire ranks of inferred template counts. Generation probabilities in a later analysis came from a VDJ recombination model fitted to out-of-frame rearrangements, and those results were checked against IGoR. In a later analysis, TCR-TCR, TCR-HLA and TCR-CMV co-occurrence was scored with hypergeometric tests, and a repertoire-size bias correction was applied to TCR pairs. In a later analysis, false discovery rates were estimated by permuting HLA or CMV assignments 20 times. In a later analysis, co-occurring TCRs were grouped using DBSCAN, and TCRdist sequence similarity was added for clustering within HLA-allele-positive subsets. Co-occurrence clustering excluded repertoires with fewer than 30,000 or more than 120,000 public chains, plus five with anomalous nucleotide sharing. TCRdb took over this immuneACCESS table, retaining in-frame rearrangements with V and J assigned. Such tables are incomplete; in checked studies, under half of the missing clones stem from an unresolved V gene, and the remainder is unexplained. The D gene and trimming were derived from the DNA, and the V and J assignments and clone size from that table. This sample lists some 270,000 clones; nearly 95% were detected once. Roughly 1.6% of the sample goes to the ten largest clones.

This sequence originates from a girl aged 2-10 years in good health and CMV-seronegative. The specimen sequenced was PBMCs.

The CDR3 is CAISESSGFEAFF. The DNA sequence is as follows: TGTGCCATCAGTGAGTCTTCCGGGTTTGAAGCTTTCTTT. This sequence uses TRBV10-3 and TRBJ1-1; no confident D gene assignment can be made. Trimming removed 0 bases from V and 7 bases from J, leaving 9 bases between the germline ends. The CDR3, cysteine through phenylalanine, is 13 amino acids long. The sequence is cut down to CDR3 DNA, 39 bases in frame from base 1. CDR1 and CDR2 are read off the germline V gene as ENHRY and SYGVKD.